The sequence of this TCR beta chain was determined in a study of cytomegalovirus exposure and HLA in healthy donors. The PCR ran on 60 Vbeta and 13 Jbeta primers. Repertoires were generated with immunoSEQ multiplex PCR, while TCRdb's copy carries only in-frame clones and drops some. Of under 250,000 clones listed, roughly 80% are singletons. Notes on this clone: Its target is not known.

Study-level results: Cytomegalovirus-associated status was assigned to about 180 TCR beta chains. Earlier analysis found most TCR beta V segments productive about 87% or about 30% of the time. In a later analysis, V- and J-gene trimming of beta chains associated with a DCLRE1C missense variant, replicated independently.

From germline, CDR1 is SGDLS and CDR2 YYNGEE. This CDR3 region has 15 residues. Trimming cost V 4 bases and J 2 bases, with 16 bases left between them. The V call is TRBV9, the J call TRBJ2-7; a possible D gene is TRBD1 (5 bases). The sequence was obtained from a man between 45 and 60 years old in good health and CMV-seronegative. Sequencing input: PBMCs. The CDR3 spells CASSPRDSPTYEQYF. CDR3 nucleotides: TGTGCCAGCAGCCCCCGCGACAGTCCCACCTACGAGCAGTACTTC.